The 13 T cell receptor beta chains reported below all come from one sample, sequenced in a study of post-analysis software for immune sequencing data. Points from the study as a whole: The study found TRBV5-6, TRBV5-1 and TRBV20-1 among five or six TRBV segments more frequent in patients than controls.

Every TCR beta cDNA library bore unique molecular identifiers. MiXCR was run by TCRdb on the PCR reads, yielding one entry per CDR3 protein. The repertoire holds 750,000 to 950,000 distinct CDR3 sequences, around 42% seen once, with 4% to 5% in the top ten. Their specific antigens are unknown. Specimen: blood. These receptors all stem from a girl aged 10 to 17 with multiple sclerosis.

This rearrangement joins TRBV18 to TRBJ2-1; D uncertain. The CDR3 runs to 13 residues. Trimming took off 1 base at V and 8 bases at J, with 9 bases between the two ends. Germline V gene lookup returns CDR1 KGHSH and CDR2 LQKENI. CDR3 bases: TGTGCCAGCTCACCACTGAAGGTGGATGAGCAGTTCTTC. Translation gives CASSPLKVDEQFF.

This clonotype came up a few times. The rearrangement joins TRBV3-1 to TRBJ2-1; maybe TRBD2 (6 bases). The CDR3 has 14 residues. Looked up from germline, CDR1 is LGHDT and CDR2 is YNNKEL (reference sequence). V was shortened by 4 bases and J by 6 bases, with 13 bases between the two germline ends. The CDR3: CASSLGGPSNEQFF. The CDR3 nucleotides are TGTGCCAGCAGCCTGGGGGGTCCGTCCAATGAGCAGTTCTTC.

This clonotype was found a few times. The J gene is TRBJ2-5, the V gene TRBV24-1; 9 bases align to TRBD1. After removal of 3 bases from V and 4 bases from J, the junction contained 11 bases not matched to a gene. Looked up from germline, CDR1 is KGHDR and CDR2 is SFDVKD. CDR3 length: 17 residues. CDR3 sequence reads: CATSDRPSGTGPETQYF. The DNA of the CDR3 is TGTGCCACCAGTGATCGTCCATCCGGGACAGGGCCAGAGACCCAGTACTTC.

This clonotype has just a few counts. This chain uses TRBV4-3 with TRBJ2-6; a possible D gene is TRBD1 (5 bases). V was cut by 3 bases and J by 6 bases, with 12 bases left in between. This CDR3 is built from 15 residues. CDR1 and CDR2 (germline): LGHNA, YSLEER. CDR3 in DNA: TGCGCCAGCAGCCAGTACAGGTCGGAGGCCAACGTCCTGACTTTC. It codes for CASSQYRSEANVLTF.

This clonotype has a count of ten or more. The rearrangement links TRBV10-3 to TRBJ2-7, with D possibly matching TRBD2 (5 bases). Per germline, CDR1 ENHRY and CDR2 SYGVKD. V was trimmed by 0 bases and J by 3 bases, leaving 12 bases between them. This CDR3 spans 15 amino acids. The CDR3 here is CAISESSLADYEQYF. The CDR3 region has the DNA TGTGCCATCAGTGAGTCGAGCCTAGCCGACTACGAGCAGTACTTC.

This clonotype was recorded a few times. The genes are TRBV7-9 and TRBJ2-1, with unresolved D. Trimming stripped 4 bases from V and 8 bases from J, with 15 bases between. The V gene's germline CDR1 is SEHNR and CDR2 FQNEAQ (reference sequence). The CDR3 is 14 residues long. The CDR3 DNA reads TGTGCCAGCAGCTCCGAATTAGGCGTCTATGAGCAGTTCTTC. Its protein product is CASSSELGVYEQFF.

This clonotype was picked up a small number of times. V usage is TRBV27 and J usage is TRBJ2-6; D could derive from TRBD1 or TRBD2 (6 bases each). The germline V gene has CDR1 MNHEY and CDR2 SMNVEV (reference sequence). CDR3 size: 18 residues. Trimming took off 5 bases at V and 0 bases at J, with 17 bases between the two ends. The CDR3 is CASSPRGALYSGANVLTF. CDR3 bases: TGTGCCAGCAGTCCAAGGGGGGCGTTATACTCTGGGGCCAACGTCCTGACTTTC.

The chain links TRBV12-3 or TRBV12-4 to TRBJ2-1, with D perhaps matching TRBD2 (6 bases). V lost 8 bases and J 0 bases, leaving 11 bases between the germline ends. The CDR3 is 14 amino acids. The CDR3 spells CASGAGSSYNEQFF. Here the CDR3 DNA reads TGTGCCAGCGGGGCGGGGAGCTCCTACAATGAGCAGTTCTTC.

This clonotype was observed a handful of times. The rearrangement links TRBV12-3 or TRBV12-4 to TRBJ2-4; tentatively, D is TRBD1 (6 bases). The J call is doubtful: the DNA matches TRBJ2-7 better. CDR3 length: 13 amino acids. CDR3 nucleotides: TGTGCCAGCAGTCCTTGGACAGAGTACGAGCAGTACTTC. It translates to CASSPWTEYEQYF.

This clonotype was seen a few times. This rearrangement joins TRBV4-1 to TRBJ2-7, with D possibly called TRBD1 or TRBD2 (5 bases each). The CDR3 spans 19 residues. Germline lookup yields CDR1 MGHRA and CDR2 YSYEKL. Trimming left V 4 bases short and J 0 bases short, with 25 bases between. CDR3 nucleotides: TGCGCCAGCAGCCTCAGTGGGGACCGCCCTTCTATTGGCTCCTACGAGCAGTACTTC. This gives the protein CASSLSGDRPSIGSYEQYF.

This clonotype was found once. The chain recombines TRBV12-3 or TRBV12-4 with TRBJ2-5; TRBD1 matches 7 bases. This CDR3 is built from 14 residues. V lost 6 bases and J lost 2; bases outside the gene matches: 6. CDR3 coding DNA: TGTGCCAGCAGGCGGACAGGACTTCAAGAGACCCAGTACTTC. It is translated as CASRRTGLQETQYF.

This clonotype was found a few times. The V gene is TRBV20-1, the J gene TRBJ2-5; 10 positions agree with TRBD2. The J segment lost 11 bases and the V segment lost 3 bases, leaving 18 bases of the junction unmatched. The CDR3 spans 16 residues. Germline loops: CDR1 DFQATT, CDR2 SNEGSKA (reference sequence). CDR3 nucleotides: TGCAGTGCTAGCGGGCTAGCGGGAGAAGTAGCTTGGGAGCAGTACTTC. Translated: CSASGLAGEVAWEQYF.

This clonotype was counted between two and nine times. The chain has TRBV27 and TRBJ2-6; 7 positions agree with TRBD1. V dropped 4 bases and J dropped 9; count of bases not matched to a gene: 6. The germline V gene has CDR1 MNHEY and CDR2 SMNVEV (reference sequence). This CDR3 has 14 residues. The CDR3 loop is CASSSDREVNVLTF. DNA for the CDR3: TGTGCCAGCAGTTCCGACAGGGAAGTCAACGTCCTGACTTTC.